These 7 T cell receptor beta chains were all obtained from the same sample, sequenced in a study of OX40 agonist ivuxolimab in advanced cancers. The repertoire was sequenced with immunoSEQ multiplex PCR; TCRdb's copy has only in-frame clones and lacks some. The sample comprises tens of thousands of clones, 70% to 85% of which are singletons, and roughly 20% rests with the top ten. This sample comprised CD4+ or CD8+ T cells sorted from blood, obtained in a trial of the OX40 agonist ivuxolimab. The origin of the receptors is an adult with an advanced solid tumor such as melanoma, head and neck, liver or kidney cancer.

V and J are TRBV27 and TRBJ1-1, with D possibly matching TRBD1 (6 bases). Trimming removed 6 bases at V and 1 base at J, with 9 bases between. The CDR3 is 13 amino acids. Looked up from germline, CDR1 is MNHEY and CDR2 is SMNVEV (reference sequence). CDR3 region: CASSLTGNTEAFF. The DNA of the CDR3 is TGTGCCAGCAGCCTGACAGGGAACACTGAAGCTTTCTTT.

This chain joins TRBV7-8 and TRBJ1-2; a weak D match, TRBD1 (6 bases). The V end lost 3 bases, the J end lost 7 bases, and 18 bases lay between the germline ends. In germline, CDR1 is SGHVS, CDR2 FQNEAQ. The CDR3 runs 15 residues. For the CDR3, the DNA is TGTGCCAGCAGCTTGACCCTACAGGGATATGGTGGCTACACCTTC. Residues: CASSLTLQGYGGYTF.

The genes are TRBV5-5 and TRBJ1-1; maybe TRBD1 (5 bases). The CDR3 loop spans 16 amino acids. V dropped 3 bases and J dropped 1 base, with 16 bases sitting between them. Germline CDR1 reads SGHKS; CDR2 reads YYEKEE (reference sequence). CDR3 protein: CASSSLRGSGNTEAFF. DNA of the CDR3: TGTGCCAGCAGCTCGCTTCGGGGGTCGGGGAACACTGAAGCTTTCTTT. Full variable domain (remainder filled in from reference TRBV5-5 and TRBJ1-1): DAGVTQSPTHLIKTRGQQVTLRCSPISGHKSVSWYQQVLGQGPQFIFQYYEKEERGRGNFPDRFSARQFPNYSSELNVNALLLGDSALYLCASSSLRGSGNTEAFFGQGTRLTVV.

The chain couples TRBV4-2 to TRBJ2-2, with a possible D match to TRBD2 (7 bases). CDR3 length equals 18 residues. Germline V CDR1 and CDR2: LGHNA, YNFKEQ. The V and J ends lost 4 bases and 4 bases respectively, with 22 bases between them. CDR3 residues: CASSLEPRVGGGTGELFF. The CDR3 DNA reads TGTGCCAGCAGCCTGGAACCACGAGTAGGGGGGGGCACCGGGGAGCTGTTTTTT.

The chain recombines TRBV7-3 with TRBJ2-1, with a tentative D call TRBD1 (5 bases). CDR1 is SGHTA and CDR2 is FQGTGA in the germline V gene. This CDR3 has 13 residues. Trimming took off 4 bases at V and 9 bases at J, with 13 bases between the two ends. This chain's CDR3 is CASSYTGQGEQFF. The CDR3 nucleotides are TGTGCCAGCAGCTATACTGGGCAGGGTGAGCAGTTCTTC.

The chain combines TRBV11-1 with TRBJ2-7; 10 bases agree with TRBD2. The V and J ends lost 4 bases and 1 base, in that order; junction bases with no gene match: 10. This CDR3 region has 17 residues. Germline V gives CDR1 SGHAT, CDR2 FQDESV (reference sequence). The CDR3 DNA sequence: TGTGCCAGCAGCTCCAACGCTTGGACTAGCGGTTCCTACGAGCAGTACTTC. It translates to CASSSNAWTSGSYEQYF.

This chain connects TRBV7-3 to TRBJ2-5, with TRBD2 matching 9 bases. V dropped 5 bases and J dropped 5; count of bases not matched to a gene: 9. Per the germline V gene, CDR1 is SGHTA and CDR2 is FQGTGA. This CDR3 spans 15 amino acids. The CDR3 protein is CASSTSGGGAETQYF. CDR3 in DNA: TGTGCCAGCAGCACCTCCGGCGGGGGGGCGGAGACCCAGTACTTC.